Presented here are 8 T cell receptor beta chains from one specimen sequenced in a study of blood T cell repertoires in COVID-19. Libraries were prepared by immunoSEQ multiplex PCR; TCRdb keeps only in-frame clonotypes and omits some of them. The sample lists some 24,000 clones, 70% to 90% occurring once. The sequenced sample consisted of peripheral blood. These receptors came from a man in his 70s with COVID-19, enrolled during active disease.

CDR3 region: CSALRDYEQYF. The CDR3 region has the DNA TGCAGTGCTCTGAGGGACTACGAGCAGTACTTC. This chain connects TRBV20-1 to TRBJ2-7, with a tentative D call TRBD2 (5 bases). Trimming left V 5 bases short and J 3 bases short, with 8 bases between. Germline loops: CDR1 DFQATT, CDR2 SNEGSKA (reference sequence). The CDR3 length is 11 residues.

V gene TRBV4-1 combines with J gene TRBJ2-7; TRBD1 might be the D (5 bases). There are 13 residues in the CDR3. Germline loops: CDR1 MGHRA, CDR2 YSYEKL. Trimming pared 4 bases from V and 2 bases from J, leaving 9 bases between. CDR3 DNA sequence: TGCGCCAGCAGCCCACAGGCGGCCTACGAGCAGTACTTC. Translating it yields CASSPQAAYEQYF.

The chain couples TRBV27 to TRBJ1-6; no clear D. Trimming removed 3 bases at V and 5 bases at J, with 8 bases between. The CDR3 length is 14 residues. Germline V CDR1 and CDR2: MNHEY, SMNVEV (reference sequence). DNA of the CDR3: TGTGCCAGCAGTTTGTTTAGTAATAATTCACCCCTCCACTTT. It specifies CASSLFSNNSPLHF.

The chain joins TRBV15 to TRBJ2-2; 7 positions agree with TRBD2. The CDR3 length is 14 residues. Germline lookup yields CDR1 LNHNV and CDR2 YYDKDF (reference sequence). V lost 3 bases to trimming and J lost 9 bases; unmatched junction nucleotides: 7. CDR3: CATSSRTSRRELFF. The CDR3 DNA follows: TGTGCCACCAGCAGTAGGACTAGTCGCCGGGAGCTGTTTTTT.

CDR3 in DNA: TGTGCCAGCTCAACAGGGGACGGCGACACCTACGAGCAGTACTTC. Residues: CASSTGDGDTYEQYF. V gene TRBV18 combines with J gene TRBJ2-7; TRBD1 agrees at 7 bases. The CDR3 runs 15 residues. Trimming at V came to 5 bases and at J to 2 bases, leaving 9 bases not matched to a gene. CDR1 and CDR2 from the germline V gene are KGHSH and LQKENI. Using reference TRBV18 and TRBJ2-7 for the parts outside the CDR3, the full variable domain is NAGVMQNPRHLVRRRGQEARLRCSPMKGHSHVYWYRQLPEEGLKFMVYLQKENIIDESGMPKERFSAEFPKEGPSILRIQQVVRGDSAAYFCASSTGDGDTYEQYFGPGTRLTVT.

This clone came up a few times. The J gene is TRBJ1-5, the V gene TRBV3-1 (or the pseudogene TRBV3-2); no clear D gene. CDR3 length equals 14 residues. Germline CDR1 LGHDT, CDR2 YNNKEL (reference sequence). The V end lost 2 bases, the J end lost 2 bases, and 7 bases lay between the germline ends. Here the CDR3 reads CASSQFEGNQPQHF. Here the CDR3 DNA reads TGTGCCAGCAGCCAATTTGAGGGCAATCAGCCCCAGCATTTT.

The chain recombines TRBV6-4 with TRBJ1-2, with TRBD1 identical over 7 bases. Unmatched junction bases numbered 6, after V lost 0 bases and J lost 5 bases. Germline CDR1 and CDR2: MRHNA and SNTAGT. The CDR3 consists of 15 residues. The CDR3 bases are TGTGCCAGCAGTGACTCCCAGGGGGGATTGTATGGCTACACCTTC. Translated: CASSDSQGGLYGYTF.

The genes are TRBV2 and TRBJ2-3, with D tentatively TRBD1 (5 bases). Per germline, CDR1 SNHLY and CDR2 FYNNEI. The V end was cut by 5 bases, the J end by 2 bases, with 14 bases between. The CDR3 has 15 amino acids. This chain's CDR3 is CASSRTRNPTDTQYF. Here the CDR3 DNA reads TGTGCCAGCAGTCGGACACGGAACCCCACAGATACGCAGTATTTT.